The 31 T cell receptor beta chains given below trace back to one sample, sequenced in a study of post-analysis software for immune sequencing data. What these receptors recognize is not known. Findings and caveats of the study: TRBV segments more frequent in patients than in controls numbered about 5 and included TRBV5-6, TRBV5-1 and TRBV20-1.

Prepared TCR beta cDNA libraries contained unique molecular identifiers. TCRdb redid the calling of the PCR reads with MiXCR, one entry per CDR3 protein. The data contain around 200,000 distinct CDR3 sequences, roughly 30% of them singletons. The sample taken for sequencing was blood. These receptors all stem from a girl aged 2 to 17 with multiple sclerosis.

This chain uses TRBV7-6 with TRBJ2-3; D ambiguous. The CDR3 runs 14 residues. Trimming cost V 10 bases and J 2 bases, with 16 bases left between them. Germline assignment: CDR1 SGHVS and CDR2 FNYEAQ. The CDR3 sequence: CATSEDGFTDTQYF. The CDR3 nucleotides are TGTGCCACCAGTGAGGACGGTTTCACAGATACGCAGTATTTT.

Note on this clonotype: Given a much more abundant clone one base away, this may be a read error. The chain is built from TRBV28 and TRBJ2-1; 11 bases fit TRBD1. From germline, CDR1 is MDHEN and CDR2 SYDVKM. The CDR3 extends over 16 amino acids. Unmatched junction bases numbered 14, after V lost 6 bases and J lost 10 bases. CDR3 protein: CASSRTGGGRSYEQFF. DNA of the CDR3: TGTGCCAGCAGCAGGACAGGGGGCGGACGATCCTACGAGCAGTTCTTC.

The chain recombines TRBV5-6 with TRBJ2-7; possibly TRBD1 or TRBD2 for D (5 bases each). V shed 0 bases and J shed 3 bases, with 22 bases lying between them. This CDR3 is 18 amino acids long. Per germline, CDR1 SGHDT and CDR2 YYEEEE. CDR3 in amino acids: CASSLARDPGSRFYEQYF. The CDR3 DNA follows: TGTGCCAGCAGCTTGGCCAGGGACCCCGGCTCCAGATTCTACGAGCAGTACTTC.

This rearrangement joins TRBV5-1 to TRBJ1-4; 8 bases agree with TRBD1. Germline assignment: CDR1 SGHRS and CDR2 YFSETQ. Trimming cost V 0 bases and J 7 bases; bases outside gene matches: 2. The CDR3 totals 14 residues. DNA of the CDR3: TGCGCCAGCAGCTTGGGCAGGGGGCGTGAAAAACTGTTTTTT. Amino acids: CASSLGRGREKLFF.

This clonotype was found many times. The V call is TRBV20-1, the J call TRBJ2-3; D is ambiguous. Germline lookup yields CDR1 DFQATT and CDR2 SNEGSKA (reference sequence). V lost 6 bases to trimming and J lost 2 bases, with 21 bases between them. This CDR3 has 16 amino acids. Written as DNA, the CDR3 is TGCAGTGCCCCCACTCCCCGAATAACTCCCACAGATACGCAGTATTTT. It specifies CSAPTPRITPTDTQYF.

This clonotype was counted ten times or more. This sequence joins TRBV6-6 and TRBJ2-1; TRBD2 matches 8 bases. The CDR3 consists of 15 residues. CDR1 and CDR2 from the germline V gene are MNHNY and SVGAGI (reference sequence). Germline trimming cut 5 bases from V and 3 bases from J; bases unmatched to any gene: 6. As DNA, the CDR3 is TGTGCCAGCAGTCCCCCCAGCGGGAGCTACAATGAGCAGTTCTTC. It translates to CASSPPSGSYNEQFF.

This clonotype came up many times. The gene calls are TRBV29-1 and TRBJ2-3; D possibly matches TRBD1 or TRBD2 (6 bases each). Germline V CDR1 and CDR2: SQVTM, ANQGSEA. V lost 8 bases, J lost 1 base, and 22 bases lay in between. The CDR3 totals 16 residues. The CDR3 sequence is CSSDSRRGDRTDTQYF. The CDR3 DNA reads TGCAGCTCCGACTCTAGAAGGGGGGACCGCACAGATACGCAGTATTTT.

This clonotype has at least ten counts. This chain uses TRBV29-1 with TRBJ2-7; D is perhaps TRBD1 or TRBD2 (5 bases each). The CDR3 totals 14 residues. With 3 bases removed from V and 1 base from J, the gap between germline ends came to 13 bases. Germline values: CDR1 SQVTM, CDR2 ANQGSEA. CDR3 region: CSVDAGTLSYEQYF. The CDR3 coding sequence is TGCAGCGTTGACGCAGGGACCCTTTCCTACGAGCAGTACTTC.

The chain employs TRBV7-9 and TRBJ1-5; D remains ambiguous. This CDR3 has 14 amino acids. The V end lost 5 bases, the J end lost 6 bases, and 14 bases lay between the germline ends. CDR1 and CDR2 (germline): SEHNR, FQNEAQ (reference sequence). CDR3 coding DNA: TGTGCCAGCAGCCGCGACGGGGTAACTCAGCCCCAGCATTTT. Amino acids: CASSRDGVTQPQHF.

This clonotype was found a few times. This sequence may be a read error, since a much larger clone differs from it by one base. The V and J genes are TRBV29-1 and TRBJ2-7, with D uncertain. The germline gives CDR1 SQVTM, CDR2 ANQGSEA. This CDR3 spans 13 amino acids. V was pared by 4 bases and J by 7 bases, with 17 bases between. CDR3 amino acids: CSVASWSYNEQYF. As DNA, the CDR3 is TGCAGCGTTGCGTCGTGGTCCTACAATGAGCAGTACTTC.

The sample holds a few counts of this clonotype. V and J are TRBV6-5 and TRBJ1-1; no clear D gene. Trimming removed 0 bases from V and 8 bases from J, with 16 bases in between. Germline loops: CDR1 MNHEY, CDR2 SVGAGI. CDR3 length: 15 residues. CDR3 DNA sequence: TGTGCCAGCAGTTACTCGAGAGACACCACCTCCGAAGCTTTCTTT. Translated: CASSYSRDTTSEAFF.

This clonotype has more than one count but fewer than ten. This chain links TRBV12-3 or TRBV12-4 with TRBJ1-5; D ambiguous. Trimming pared 6 bases from V and 4 bases from J, leaving 10 bases between. This CDR3 has 13 residues. Here the CDR3 reads CASSHDTNQPQHF. In DNA, the CDR3 is TGTGCCAGCAGCCATGACACAAATCAGCCCCAGCATTTT.

This clonotype was seen at least ten times. J is TRBJ2-1 and V is TRBV25-1; no reliable D call. The CDR3 extends over 16 amino acids. The V gene lost 3 bases and the J gene lost 5 bases, with 17 bases spanning the gap. Germline V CDR1 and CDR2: MGHDK, SYGVNS. CDR3 sequence reads: CASSDFGTLTHNEQFF. Here the CDR3 DNA reads TGTGCCAGCAGTGATTTTGGAACCCTAACGCACAATGAGCAGTTCTTC. Looking up the rest from reference TRBV25-1 and TRBJ2-1 gives the full variable domain: EADIYQTPRYLVIGTGKKITLECSQTMGHDKMYWYQQDPGMELHLIHYSYGVNSTEKGDLSSESTVSRIRTEHFPLTLESARPSHTSQYLCASSDFGTLTHNEQFFGPGTRLTVL.

Only one count was recorded for this clonotype. At one boundary the junction diverges from the germline segment, which might be a read error. The chain carries TRBV6-5 and TRBJ2-5; D is perhaps TRBD2 (6 bases). Gene TRBJ2-7 matches the end of the DNA better, so the J call may be wrong. This CDR3 is 14 amino acids long. CDR1 is MNHEY, CDR2 SVGAGI, per germline. The CDR3 protein is CACSYGGASYEQYF. In DNA, the CDR3 is TGTGCCTGCAGTTACGGCGGGGCTTCCTACGAGCAGTACTTC.

This clonotype was picked up many times. This chain links TRBV5-1 with TRBJ2-7, with TRBD1 matching 9 bases. The germline CDR1 and CDR2 sequences are SGHRS and YFSETQ. The V and J ends lost 0 bases and 3 bases, in that order; junction bases with no gene match: 7. The CDR3 spans 16 residues. CDR3 nucleotide sequence: TGCGCCAGCAGCTTGGCCCCGGGACAGGGCGACTACGAGCAGTACTTC. It is translated as CASSLAPGQGDYEQYF.

Turning to this clonotype: One end of the junction varies from germline; a read error may be responsible. The chain has TRBV5-1 and TRBJ2-3, with 14 bases matching TRBD2. The CDR3 covers 16 residues. The germline V gene encodes CDR1 SGHRS and CDR2 YFSETQ. The CDR3 reads CASSWGTSGSMDMQYF. CDR3 in DNA: TGCGCCAGCAGCTGGGGGACTAGCGGGAGTATGGATATGCAGTATTTT. The whole variable domain, filled in from reference TRBV5-1 and TRBJ2-3, reads KAGVTQTPRYLIKTRGQQVTLSCSPISGHRSVSWYQQTPGQGLQFLFEYFSETQRNKGNFPGRFSGRQFSNSRSEMNVSTLELGDSALYLCASSWGTSGSMDMQYFGPGTRLTVL.

This clonotype appeared many times. The chain uses TRBV7-9 and TRBJ2-5; 14 bases match TRBD2. This CDR3 spans 17 amino acids. The trim removed 3 bases at V and 3 bases at J, leaving 6 bases unmatched. Germline V gene lookup returns CDR1 SEHNR and CDR2 FQNEAQ (reference sequence). The CDR3 DNA sequence: TGTGCCAGCAGCTTTCCTGGACTAGCGGGGGGAAAAGAGACCCAGTACTTC. It translates to CASSFPGLAGGKETQYF.

In this sample, this clonotype turned up many times. J is TRBJ2-1 and V is TRBV29-1, with 8 bases that match TRBD2. CDR1 and CDR2 (germline): SQVTM, ANQGSEA. The J segment lost 5 bases and the V segment lost 7 bases, leaving 7 bases of the junction unmatched. The CDR3 loop spans 13 amino acids. CDR3 region: CSAGGRGDNEQFF. CDR3 in DNA: TGCAGCGCCGGGGGGCGGGGGGACAATGAGCAGTTCTTC.

Only a few counts were recorded for this clonotype. The chain recombines TRBV14 with TRBJ2-7; 7 bases match TRBD2. The germline CDR1 and CDR2 sequences are SGHDN and FVKESK. V shed 3 bases and J 2 bases; nucleotides not matched to a gene: 7. The CDR3 loop spans 15 amino acids. The CDR3: CASSQSGTIPYEQYF. The CDR3 nucleotides read TGTGCCAGCAGCCAGTCCGGGACTATCCCCTACGAGCAGTACTTC.

This clonotype was counted a few times. V is TRBV5-1 and J is TRBJ1-1; D remains ambiguous. From germline, CDR1 is SGHRS and CDR2 YFSETQ. The V end lost 5 bases, the J end lost 0 bases, and 14 bases lay between the germline ends. The CDR3 totals 15 residues. The CDR3, as DNA: TGCGCCAGCAGTTATACTACAAGCCTGAACACTGAAGCTTTCTTT. Protein product: CASSYTTSLNTEAFF.

This clonotype was picked up a small number of times. The chain combines TRBV6-1 with TRBJ1-5, with D perhaps TRBD1 (5 bases). V was shortened by 1 base and J by 7 bases, with 11 bases between the two germline ends. This CDR3 has 14 residues. Germline lookup yields CDR1 MNHNS and CDR2 SASEGT. In DNA form, the CDR3 reads TGTGCCAGCAGTGAAGGGGGGGGAAAACAGCCCCAGCATTTT. It yields the protein CASSEGGGKQPQHF.

In this sample, this clonotype turned up many times. The V and J genes are TRBV12-3 or TRBV12-4 and TRBJ1-1; D is unclear. The CDR3 extends over 13 amino acids. Trimming pared 3 bases from V and 0 bases from J, leaving 5 bases between. The CDR3: CASSFSMNTEAFF. The CDR3 coding sequence is TGTGCCAGCAGTTTCTCTATGAACACTGAAGCTTTCTTT.

Only a few counts were recorded for this clonotype. The chain recombines TRBV29-1 with TRBJ1-4; D is unresolved. V was cut by 4 bases and J by 4 bases, with 4 bases left in between. CDR3 length: 11 amino acids. Germline V CDR1 and CDR2: SQVTM, ANQGSEA. The DNA of the CDR3 is TGCAGCGTTGTGGATAATGAAAAACTGTTTTTT. Residues: CSVVDNEKLFF.

This clonotype came up many times. The V gene is TRBV20-1, the J gene TRBJ1-2, with TRBD1 as a possible D gene (6 bases). V was trimmed by 3 bases and J by 2 bases, leaving 13 bases between them. Looked up from germline, CDR1 is DFQATT and CDR2 is SNEGSKA (reference sequence). The CDR3 covers 14 residues. CDR3 region: CSARTYRENYGYTF. Written as DNA, the CDR3 is TGCAGTGCTAGGACCTACAGGGAAAACTATGGCTACACCTTC.

Many counts were recorded for this clonotype. The V call is TRBV12-3 or TRBV12-4, the J call TRBJ2-7; TRBD2 matches 7 bases. CDR3 size: 14 residues. J was trimmed by 3 bases and V by 2 bases; bases with no gene match: 4. The chain's CDR3 is CASSLRGGIYEQYF. In DNA form, the CDR3 reads TGTGCCAGCAGTTTAAGGGGAGGGATCTACGAGCAGTACTTC.

There are a few counts of this clonotype. The J gene is TRBJ1-1, the V gene TRBV6-6; D unclear. The CDR3 contains 14 residues. CDR1 is MNHNY, CDR2 SVGAGI, per germline (reference sequence). Trimming pared 2 bases from V and 7 bases from J, leaving 14 bases between. The CDR3 nucleotides are TGTGCCAGCAGTTACGGGCCCGCGGCGGATGAAGCTTTCTTT. Its protein is CASSYGPAADEAFF.

This clonotype has just a few counts. The V call is TRBV7-2, the J call TRBJ1-2; the D is unclear. The CDR3 is 12 residues long. CDR1 and CDR2 from the germline V gene are SGHTA and FQGNSA. With 3 bases removed from V and 8 bases from J, the gap between germline ends came to 10 bases. The CDR3 region is CASSLKGMGYTF. The DNA of the CDR3 is TGTGCCAGCAGCTTGAAAGGGATGGGCTACACCTTC.

The chain is built from TRBV5-1 and TRBJ2-1; 8 bases are shared with TRBD1. The junction had 27 bases not matched to a gene; V was cut back by 0 bases and J by 7 bases. This CDR3 region has 22 residues. Germline loops: CDR1 SGHRS, CDR2 YFSETQ. The CDR3 DNA reads TGCGCCAGCAGCTTGGCCGGAAATAGACAGGGGATCCGGGCGAACGTTTTTAATGAGCAGTTCTTC. Translating gives CASSLAGNRQGIRANVFNEQFF.

In its sample, this clonotype was seen many times. The chain is built from TRBV13 and TRBJ1-2; no clear D. V lost 8 bases, J lost 3 bases, and 19 bases lay in between. Germline assignment: CDR1 PRHDT and CDR2 FYEKMQ (reference sequence). The CDR3 length is 15 residues. The CDR3 sequence is CASRRVGTDYYGYTF. CDR3 in DNA: TGTGCCAGCCGCCGGGTGGGCACAGACTACTATGGCTACACCTTC.

This clonotype was counted between two and nine times. This chain links TRBV2 with TRBJ2-7, with D unresolved. The CDR3 length is 13 residues. With 7 bases removed from V and 3 bases from J, the gap between germline ends came to 13 bases. Germline-derived CDR1 and CDR2 are SNHLY and FYNNEI. CDR3 nucleotides: TGTGCCAGCACCGCGGAGATTGGCTACGAGCAGTACTTC. This gives the protein CASTAEIGYEQYF.

This clonotype was seen only a few times. The rearrangement uses TRBV10-2 and TRBJ1-5, with D hard to call. CDR1 and CDR2 (germline): WSHSY, SAAADI. V shed 7 bases and J shed 2 bases, with 9 bases lying between them. The CDR3 loop spans 13 amino acids. CDR3 bases: TGCGCCAGCATGAGGTGGGGCAATCAGCCCCAGCATTTT. It yields the protein CASMRWGNQPQHF.